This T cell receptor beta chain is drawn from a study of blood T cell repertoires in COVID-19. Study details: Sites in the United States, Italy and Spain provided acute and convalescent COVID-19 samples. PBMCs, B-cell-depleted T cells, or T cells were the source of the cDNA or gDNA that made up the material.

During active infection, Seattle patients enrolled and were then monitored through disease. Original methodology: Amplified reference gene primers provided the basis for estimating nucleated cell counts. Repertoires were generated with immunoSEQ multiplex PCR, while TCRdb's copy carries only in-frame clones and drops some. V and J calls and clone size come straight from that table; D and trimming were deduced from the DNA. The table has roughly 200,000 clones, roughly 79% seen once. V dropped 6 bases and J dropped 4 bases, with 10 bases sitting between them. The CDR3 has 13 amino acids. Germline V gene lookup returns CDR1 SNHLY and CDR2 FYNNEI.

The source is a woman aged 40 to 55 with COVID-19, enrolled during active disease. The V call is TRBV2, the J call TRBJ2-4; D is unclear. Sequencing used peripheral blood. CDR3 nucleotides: TGTGCCAGCAGGGCACGAGGAAAAAACATTCAGTACTTC. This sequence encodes CASRARGKNIQYF. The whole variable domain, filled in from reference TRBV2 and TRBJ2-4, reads EPEVTQTPSHQVTQMGQEVILRCVPISNHLYFYWYRQILGQKVEFLVSFYNNEISEKSEIFDDQFSVERPDGSNFTLKIRSTKLEDSAMYFCASRARGKNIQYFGAGTRLSVL.